This entry lists 27 T cell receptor beta chains sequenced from one sample in a study of Graves' ophthalmopathy and Graves' hyperthyroidism. As the template, RNA transcripts were used to amplify TCR beta CDR3 regions. First-round RT-PCR with HTBI primers preceded a second-round multiplex PCR. From the multiplex PCR reads, TCRdb called clonotypes with MiXCR, one entry per CDR3 protein. This sample has about 550,000 distinct CDR3 sequences; 35% to 40% occur once, and the top ten carry around 4%. Source material: peripheral blood or thyroid tissue (not recorded which). The receptors stem from an adult man with Graves' hyperthyroidism.

The chain links TRBV29-1 to TRBJ2-7; a weak D match, TRBD2 (6 bases). Germline-derived CDR1 and CDR2 are SQVTM and ANQGSEA. Trimming removed 6 bases at V and 7 bases at J, with 19 bases between. The CDR3 has 13 residues. CDR3 region: CSVGGTGYNEQYF. CDR3 bases: TGCAGCGTCGGAGGGACGGGGTACAATGAGCAGTACTTC.

This clonotype was detected ten times or more. This chain joins TRBV25-1 and TRBJ1-2; possible D gene TRBD1, 6 bases. The CDR3 contains 14 residues. The ends were cut back, 5 bases at V and 4 bases at J, with 14 bases in the middle. Germline CDR1 reads MGHDK; CDR2 reads SYGVNS. This CDR3 reads CASSMDSLSYGYTF. The CDR3 DNA sequence: TGTGCCAGCAGTATGGACAGCCTAAGCTATGGCTACACCTTC.

With respect to this clonotype: This may be a read error, as it is one base from a much larger clone. The chain employs TRBV6-5 and TRBJ2-5; D gene uncertain. V lost 5 bases, J lost 5 bases, and 9 bases lay in between. The CDR3 is made up of 12 amino acids. Germline V gene lookup returns CDR1 MNHEY and CDR2 SVGAGI. The CDR3 DNA reads as TGTGCCAGCAGTCCCCGGGCTGAGACCCAGTACTTC. This translates into CASSPRAETQYF.

Comments on this clonotype: A read error may be the cause here, since a much bigger clone is one base away. The rearrangement uses TRBV24-1 and TRBJ1-2; tentative D call: TRBD1 (6 bases). Germline V CDR1 and CDR2: KGHDR, SFDVKD. CDR3 length: 13 residues. Trimming pared 7 bases from V and 3 bases from J, leaving 11 bases between. CDR3 protein: CATRSTGHYGYTF. CDR3 coding DNA: TGTGCCACCAGAAGCACAGGGCACTATGGCTACACCTTC.

The V and J genes are TRBV7-9 and TRBJ1-4, with D hard to call. Trimming pared 6 bases from V and 3 bases from J, leaving 14 bases between. Germline V gives CDR1 SEHNR, CDR2 FQNEAQ (reference sequence). The length of the CDR3 is 15 residues. CDR3 region: CASRTAAGSNEKLFF. The CDR3 DNA follows: TGTGCCAGCAGAACCGCTGCAGGATCTAATGAAAAACTGTTTTTT.

This clonotype was observed many times. The gene calls are TRBV12-3 or TRBV12-4 and TRBJ1-2; 7 bases are shared with TRBD1. Trimming at V came to 5 bases and at J to 0 bases, leaving 18 bases not matched to a gene. The CDR3 extends over 19 amino acids. CDR3 DNA: TGTGCCAGCAGTGACGGGTGGGGACAGCCGTCATTAGCTAACTATGGCTACACCTTC. Its protein product is CASSDGWGQPSLANYGYTF.

The chain has TRBV10-3 and TRBJ2-7; weak D call: TRBD2 (5 bases). The better agreement between TRBJ2-1 and the DNA end casts doubt on the J call. Germline assignment: CDR1 ENHRY and CDR2 SYGVKD. CDR3 size: 11 residues. The CDR3 region has the DNA TGTGCCATCAGTGGGGAGAATGAGCAGTTCTTC. Translated, it gives CAISGENEQFF.

The chain joins TRBV15 to TRBJ2-6; no firm D call. Trimming stripped 3 bases from V and 3 bases from J, with 9 bases between. The CDR3 sequence is 15 residues long. CDR1 and CDR2 (germline): LNHNV, YYDKDF (reference sequence). The CDR3, as DNA: TGTGCCACCAGCAGTGGGTGGTTTGGGGCCAACGTCCTGACTTTC. Translating gives CATSSGWFGANVLTF.

This chain uses TRBV2 with TRBJ2-1; D may be TRBD1 or TRBD2 (5 bases each). V lost 2 bases and J lost 7, with 12 bases in between. The CDR3 totals 14 residues. The germline V gene encodes CDR1 SNHLY and CDR2 FYNNEI. In DNA, the CDR3 is TGTGCCAGCAGTGAATGGGGAGCAGGGAATGAGCAGTTCTTC. Protein product: CASSEWGAGNEQFF.

V and J are TRBV11-2 and TRBJ1-5; D ambiguous. The CDR3 extends over 14 amino acids. CDR1 SGHAT and CDR2 FQNNGV come from the germline V gene. The V end lost 6 bases, the J end lost 5 bases, and 14 bases lay between the germline ends. CDR3 coding DNA: TGTGCCAGCAGTAGGGAGAGCGGGGATCAGCCCCAGCATTTT. Protein sequence: CASSRESGDQPQHF.

The table lists this clonotype with a few counts. The genes are TRBV2 and TRBJ2-2, with TRBD2 matching over 10 bases. J was trimmed by 7 bases and V by 9 bases; bases with no gene match: 8. The CDR3 length is 14 residues. Germline CDR1 reads SNHLY; CDR2 reads FYNNEI. The CDR3 sequence: CARGSSGGNGELFF. The CDR3 coding sequence is TGTGCCAGGGGGTCTAGCGGGGGTAACGGGGAGCTGTTTTTT.

This clonotype appeared many times. J is TRBJ1-2 and V is TRBV2, with D tentatively TRBD1 (5 bases). V was shortened by 8 bases and J by 6 bases, with 7 bases between the two germline ends. The germline CDR1 and CDR2 sequences are SNHLY and FYNNEI. The CDR3 consists of 10 residues. In DNA, the CDR3 is TGTGCCAGCCGGGGGAATGGCTACACCTTC. It encodes CASRGNGYTF.

The rearrangement joins TRBV2 to TRBJ2-5; D is ambiguous. V dropped 6 bases and J dropped 4 bases, with 15 bases sitting between them. This CDR3 region has 14 residues. The germline gives CDR1 SNHLY, CDR2 FYNNEI. DNA for the CDR3: TGTGCCAGCAGCGCCCACGGCTCTCGAGAGACCCAGTACTTC. Protein product: CASSAHGSRETQYF.

The chain carries TRBV7-9 and TRBJ2-3, with TRBD2 matching 10 bases. CDR1 is SEHNR, CDR2 FQNEAQ, per germline (reference sequence). The CDR3 runs 15 residues. Trimming cost V 5 bases and J 3 bases; bases outside gene matches: 5. CDR3 loop: CASSRLAGATDTQYF. In DNA form, the CDR3 reads TGTGCCAGCAGCCGGCTAGCGGGAGCGACAGATACGCAGTATTTT.

This clonotype came up a few times. The DNA for the CDR3 is TGCAGTGTACCCGGGACTAGCGGGGGGCAAGGCACCGGGGAGCTGTTTTTT. This codes for CSVPGTSGGQGTGELFF. J is TRBJ2-2 and V is TRBV20-1, with 15 bases lining up with TRBD2. The CDR3 length is 17 residues. Germline assignment: CDR1 DFQATT and CDR2 SNEGSKA (reference sequence). Trimming removed 7 bases from V and 4 bases from J; junction bases left unmatched: 10.

The chain uses TRBV20-1 and TRBJ2-3, with D maybe TRBD1 (6 bases). The germline V and J ends were trimmed by 3 bases and 0 bases, with 16 bases remaining between them. This CDR3 comprises 16 residues. Germline-derived CDR1 and CDR2 are DFQATT and SNEGSKA (reference sequence). CDR3 bases: TGCAGTGCTAGTAAACTCGGACAGATTAGCACAGATACGCAGTATTTT. The encoded protein is CSASKLGQISTDTQYF.

This clonotype turned up a few times. This chain links TRBV11-2 with TRBJ2-5; 9 positions agree with TRBD1. Germline V lookup: CDR1 SGHAT, CDR2 FQNNGV. The ends lost 2 bases at V and 2 bases at J; junction bases unmatched: 9. The CDR3 extends over 17 amino acids. The CDR3 protein is CASSLLAGTGMQETQYF. CDR3 DNA: TGTGCCAGCAGCTTATTAGCCGGGACAGGGATGCAAGAGACCCAGTACTTC. The full variable domain, in which reference TRBV11-2 and TRBJ2-5 provide the parts outside the CDR3, is EAGVAQSPRYKIIEKRQSVAFWCNPISGHATLYWYQQILGQGPKLLIQFQNNGVVDDSQLPKDRFSAERLKGVDSTLKIQPAKLEDSAVYLCASSLLAGTGMQETQYFGPGTRLLVL.

The J gene is TRBJ1-3, the V gene TRBV7-9, with D possibly matching TRBD1 (5 bases). Trimming removed 3 bases from V and 1 base from J, with 10 bases in between. From germline, CDR1 is SEHNR and CDR2 FQNEAQ (reference sequence). The CDR3 is made up of 15 amino acids. This chain's CDR3 is CASSFLQGSGNTIYF. The CDR3 DNA reads TGTGCCAGCAGCTTTCTCCAGGGATCTGGAAACACCATATATTTT.

This clonotype was recorded many times. J is TRBJ2-7 and V is TRBV20-1; TRBD1 agrees at 10 bases. Germline loops: CDR1 DFQATT, CDR2 SNEGSKA (reference sequence). Trimming removed 0 bases from V and 4 bases from J; junction bases left unmatched: 9. The CDR3 is made up of 16 amino acids. CDR3 DNA sequence: TGCAGTGCTAGAGACCCACCGGGACAGGGGATTTACGAGCAGTACTTC. As protein: CSARDPPGQGIYEQYF.

In this sample, this clonotype turned up many times. This chain uses TRBV2 with TRBJ1-1; D uncertain. Trimming removed 3 bases from V and 4 bases from J, with 6 bases in between. Germline loops: CDR1 SNHLY, CDR2 FYNNEI. The CDR3 is 12 amino acids. This CDR3 is CASSDPSTEAFF. In nucleotides, the CDR3 is TGTGCCAGCAGTGATCCTTCCACTGAAGCTTTCTTT.

CDR3 coding DNA: TGTGCCAGCAGCTTACTTGGGACAGGGAGAACTGAAGCTTTCTTT. Its translation: CASSLLGTGRTEAFF. This chain uses TRBV7-2 with TRBJ1-1, with 9 bases that match TRBD1. Germline V gives CDR1 SGHTA, CDR2 FQGNSA. V dropped 2 bases and J dropped 5; count of bases not matched to a gene: 6. There are 15 residues in the CDR3.

This sequence joins TRBV4-2 and TRBJ2-1; tentative D call: TRBD2 (6 bases). Germline V lookup: CDR1 LGHNA, CDR2 YNFKEQ. Trimming took off 2 bases at V and 8 bases at J, with 10 bases between the two ends. The CDR3 has 13 amino acids. CDR3 DNA sequence: TGTGCCAGCAGCCAACTGGGACTGGATGAGCAGTTCTTC. It translates to CASSQLGLDEQFF.

This clonotype was observed many times. The chain recombines TRBV7-8 with TRBJ1-1; perhaps TRBD1 as D (5 bases). Germline V CDR1 and CDR2: SGHVS, FQNEAQ. CDR3 length: 13 amino acids. V was cut by 5 bases and J by 5 bases, with 12 bases left in between. The CDR3 DNA sequence: TGTGCCAGCAGCCAACGTAAGGGGACTGAAGCTTTCTTT. It specifies CASSQRKGTEAFF.

Turning to this clonotype: One end of the junction is discordant with germline, which a read error may explain. CDR3 protein: CASSVAGTGISQETQYF. The CDR3 nucleotides read TGCGCCAGCAGCGTGGCCGGGACAGGGATTTCCCAAGAGACCCAGTACTTC. V gene TRBV9 combines with J gene TRBJ2-5, with TRBD1 matching 9 bases. The CDR3 length is 17 residues. Germline loops: CDR1 SGDLS, CDR2 YYNGEE.

On this clonotype itself: This may come from a read error, since a much larger clone is one base off. The genes are TRBV7-4 and TRBJ2-2, with TRBD2 matching over 7 bases. Germline CDR1 SGHVT, CDR2 SQSDAQ. The CDR3 is made up of 15 amino acids. The CDR3: CASIPRGRATWELFF. In DNA, the CDR3 is TGTGCCAGCATACCTAGAGGGAGGGCCACCTGGGAGCTGTTTTTT.

In this sample, this clonotype turned up many times. The J gene is TRBJ2-2, the V gene TRBV7-9, with 12 bases that match TRBD1. The germline CDR1 and CDR2 sequences are SEHNR and FQNEAQ (reference sequence). The CDR3 extends over 18 amino acids. Trimming at V came to 5 bases and at J to 7 bases, leaving 14 bases not matched to a gene. The chain's CDR3 is CASSPLPGTGGQGGELFF. Written as DNA, the CDR3 is TGTGCCAGCAGCCCTCTTCCCGGGACAGGGGGCCAGGGCGGGGAGCTGTTTTTT.

The chain links TRBV6-5 to TRBJ2-6; D possibly corresponds to TRBD1 (5 bases). Trimming removed 5 bases from V and 0 bases from J, with 17 bases in between. The CDR3 has 18 residues. Germline CDR1 reads MNHEY; CDR2 reads SVGAGI. The DNA of the CDR3 is TGTGCCAGCAGTAGGGGTGGGGTTCAAAGCTCTGGGGCCAACGTCCTGACTTTC. Translating it yields CASSRGGVQSSGANVLTF.